Included here is one T cell receptor beta chain sequence, with context. These data are taken from a study of blood T cell repertoires in COVID-19. Method: immunoSEQ multiplex PCR; TCRdb's copy keeps in-frame clones and lacks some. The sample contains about 210,000 clones, about nine tenths of which appear only once. Deletions cut 3 bases from V and 0 bases from J, with 12 bases between. Germline V lookup: CDR1 ENHRY, CDR2 SYGVKD. The CDR3 totals 17 residues. The clonotype was recovered from a man aged 25 to 40 in a cohort exposed to, infected with or recovered from COVID-19 (not recorded which). This sequence joins TRBV10-3 and TRBJ2-6; D might be TRBD1 (6 bases). Sequenced sample: PBMCs or T cells enriched from blood (not recorded which). CDR3 region: CAISDPGASSGANVLTF. DNA of the CDR3: TGTGCCATCAGTGATCCAGGGGCTTCCTCTGGGGCCAACGTCCTGACTTTC.